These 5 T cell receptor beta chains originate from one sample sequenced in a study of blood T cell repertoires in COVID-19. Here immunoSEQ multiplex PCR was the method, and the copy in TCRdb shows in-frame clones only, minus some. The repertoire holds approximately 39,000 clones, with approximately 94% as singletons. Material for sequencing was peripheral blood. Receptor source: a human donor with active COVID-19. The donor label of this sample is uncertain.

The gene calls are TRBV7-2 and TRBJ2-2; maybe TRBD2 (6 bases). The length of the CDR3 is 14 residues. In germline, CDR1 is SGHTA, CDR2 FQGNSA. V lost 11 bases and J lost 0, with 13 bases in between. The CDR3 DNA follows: TGTGCCTCTTCGGGACTCGCGAACACCGGGGAGCTGTTTTTT. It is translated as CASSGLANTGELFF.

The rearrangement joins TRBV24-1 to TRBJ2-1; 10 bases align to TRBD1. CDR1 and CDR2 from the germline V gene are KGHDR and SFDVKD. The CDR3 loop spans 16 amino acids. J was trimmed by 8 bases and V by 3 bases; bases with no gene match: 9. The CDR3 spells CATSDARTGGPYEQFF. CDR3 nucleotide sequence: TGTGCCACCAGTGATGCGCGGACAGGGGGTCCCTATGAGCAGTTCTTC.

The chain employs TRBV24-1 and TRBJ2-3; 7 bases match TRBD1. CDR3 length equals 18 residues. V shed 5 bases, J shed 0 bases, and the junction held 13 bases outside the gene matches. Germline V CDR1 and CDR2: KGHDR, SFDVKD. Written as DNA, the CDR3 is TGTGCCACCAGTGCCGGAAAAGGACAGGCAACCAGCACAGATACGCAGTATTTT. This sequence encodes CATSAGKGQATSTDTQYF.

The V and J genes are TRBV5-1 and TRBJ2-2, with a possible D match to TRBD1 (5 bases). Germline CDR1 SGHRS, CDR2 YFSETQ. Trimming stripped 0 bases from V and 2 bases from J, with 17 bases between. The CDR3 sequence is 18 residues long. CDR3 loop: CASSLASVGQGNTGELFF. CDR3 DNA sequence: TGCGCCAGCAGCTTGGCCTCGGTAGGGCAGGGAAACACCGGGGAGCTGTTTTTT.

The CDR3 protein is CATSDSGQGFTGELFF. The DNA for the CDR3 is TGTGCCACCAGTGATTCGGGACAGGGGTTTACCGGGGAGCTGTTTTTT. The chain combines TRBV24-1 with TRBJ2-2; 10 nucleotides line up with TRBD1. Trimming at V came to 2 bases and at J to 5 bases, leaving 4 bases not matched to a gene. The CDR3 length is 16 residues. The germline V gene has CDR1 KGHDR and CDR2 SFDVKD.